This T cell receptor beta chain was documented in a study of identical twins. Broader study findings: Zero-insertion findings could be partly confounded by invariant cells (MAIT and iNKT cells).

Trimming cost V 1 base and J 5 bases, with 12 bases left between them. The CDR3 runs 14 residues. Germline V gene data show CDR1 as SGHTA and CDR2 as FQGNSA. Healthy Caucasians made up all donors. TCRdb re-called the 5' RACE reads through MiXCR, storing one row per CDR3 protein. Seen here are about 240,000 distinct CDR3 sequences, approximately 12% observed once, and the top ten hold 3.5% to 5%. This clonotype was observed many times. Its antigen is not known. The same specimen was also included in a second study, on yellow fever vaccine responses in identical twins.

The sample consisted of memory (CD45RO+) T cells sorted from blood. This clonotype was obtained from a woman aged 18 to 35 in good health. This chain uses TRBV7-2 with TRBJ2-7; tentatively, D is TRBD1 (6 bases). The CDR3 here is CASSLDTGRNEQYF. CDR3 sequence (DNA): TGTGCCAGCAGCTTAGATACAGGGCGGAACGAGCAGTACTTC. Full variable domain (missing parts from reference TRBV7-2 and TRBJ2-7): GAGVSQSPSNKVTEKGKDVELRCDPISGHTALYWYRQSLGQGLEFLIYFQGNSAPDKSGLPSDRFSAERTGGSVSTLTIQRTQQEDSAVYLCASSLDTGRNEQYFGPGTRLTVT.